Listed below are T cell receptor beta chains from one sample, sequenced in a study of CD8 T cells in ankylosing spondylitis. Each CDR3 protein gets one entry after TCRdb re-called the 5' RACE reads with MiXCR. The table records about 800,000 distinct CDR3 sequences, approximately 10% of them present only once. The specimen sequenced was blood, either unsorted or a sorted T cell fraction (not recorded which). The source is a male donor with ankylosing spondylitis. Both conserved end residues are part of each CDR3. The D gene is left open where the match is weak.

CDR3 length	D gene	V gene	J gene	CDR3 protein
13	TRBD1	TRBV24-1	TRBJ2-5	CATSRQGEETQYF
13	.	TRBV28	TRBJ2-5	CASSFRVEETQYF
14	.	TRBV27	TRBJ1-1	CASSRTGFRAEAFF
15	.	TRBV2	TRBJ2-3	CASSEQGPHTDTQYF
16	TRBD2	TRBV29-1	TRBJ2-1	CSVEEIGGSSYNEQFF
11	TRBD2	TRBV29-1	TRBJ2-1	CGGGVAAGQFF
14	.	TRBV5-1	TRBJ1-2	CASSSSGQNYGYTF
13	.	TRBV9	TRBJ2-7	CASSVAPAGEQYF
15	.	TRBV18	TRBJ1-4	CASSVTVATNEKLFF
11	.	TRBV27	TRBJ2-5	CASLSQETQYF
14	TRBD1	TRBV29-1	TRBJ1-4	CSVGYRGTDEKLFF
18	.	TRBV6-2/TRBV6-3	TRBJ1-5	CASSYSIGRRQGNQPQHF
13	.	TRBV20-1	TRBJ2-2	CSASRERTGELFF
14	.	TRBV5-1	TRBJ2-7	CASSPLGAPYEQYF
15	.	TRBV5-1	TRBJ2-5	CASSPSWASGETQYF
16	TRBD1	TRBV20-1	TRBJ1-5	CSARAMTGRRNQPQHF
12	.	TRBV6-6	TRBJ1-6	CASSYSQSPLHF
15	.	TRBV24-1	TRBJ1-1	CATSASNFIHTEAFF
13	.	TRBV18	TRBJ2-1	CASSPDSNNEQFF
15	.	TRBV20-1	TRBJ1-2	CSAHDWAGLSYGYTF
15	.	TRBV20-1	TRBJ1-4	CSARGPTATNEKLFF
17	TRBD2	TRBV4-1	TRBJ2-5	CASSQDFPGLAGETQYF